This paragraph covers one T cell receptor beta chain sequence. This sample is drawn from a study of shared clonotypes between healthy human individuals. About the research overall: Three plates were used per donor for CD4 naive, three for CD4 memory, two for CD8 naive and one for CD8 memory.

CD45RO-negative, CCR7-selected cells formed the naive CD8 fraction, which excluded terminally differentiated effector memory CD45RA+ cells. Trimming removed 0 bases from V and 4 bases from J, with 21 bases in between. This CDR3 contains 18 residues. Per the germline V gene, CDR1 is LNHDA and CDR2 is SQIVND (reference sequence). Sequenced by immunoSEQ multiplex PCR; TCRdb stores in-frame clones only, minus some. This sample has about 2 million clones, with about 95% found just once. The clonotype comes from a man in his late teens or twenties in good health. The chain uses TRBV19 and TRBJ1-1, with a tentative D call TRBD1 (6 bases). Sequencing was done on a sample of naive CD8+ T cells sorted from blood. The CDR3 DNA is TGTGCCAGTAGTATAGATGTATTCGATAGGGAAGGGGGCACTGAAGCTTTCTTT. Translation gives CASSIDVFDREGGTEAFF. Based on the CDR3 plus reference TRBV19 and TRBJ1-1, the full variable domain is DGGITQSPKYLFRKEGQNVTLSCEQNLNHDAMYWYRQDPGQGLRLIYYSQIVNDFQKGDIAEGYSVSREKKESFPLTVTSAQKNPTAFYLCASSIDVFDREGGTEAFFGQGTRLTVV.